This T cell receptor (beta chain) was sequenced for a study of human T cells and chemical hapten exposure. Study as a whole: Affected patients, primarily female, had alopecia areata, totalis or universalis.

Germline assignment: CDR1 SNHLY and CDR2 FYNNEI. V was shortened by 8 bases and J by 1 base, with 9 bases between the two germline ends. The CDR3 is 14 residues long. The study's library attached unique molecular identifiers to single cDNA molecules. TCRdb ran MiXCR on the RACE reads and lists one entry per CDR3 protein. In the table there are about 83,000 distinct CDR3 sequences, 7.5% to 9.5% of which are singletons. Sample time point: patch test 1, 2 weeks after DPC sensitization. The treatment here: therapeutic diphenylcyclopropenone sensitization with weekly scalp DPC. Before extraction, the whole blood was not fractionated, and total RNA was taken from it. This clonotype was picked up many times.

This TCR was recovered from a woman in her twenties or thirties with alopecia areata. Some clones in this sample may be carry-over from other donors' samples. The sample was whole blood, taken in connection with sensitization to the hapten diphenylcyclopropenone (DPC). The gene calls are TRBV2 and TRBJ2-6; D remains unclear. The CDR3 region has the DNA TGTGCCAGCGGAAGCCAGTCTGGGGCCAACGTCCTGACTTTC. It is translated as CASGSQSGANVLTF.